Detailed here is one T cell receptor (beta chain). Its target is not known. This sample was included in a study of cytomegalovirus exposure and HLA in healthy donors. Study-wide points: Most TCR sequences showed up rarely, but some public TCRs showed up in many donors. Being productive about 90% or about 30% of the time was typical of most TCR beta V segments in an earlier analysis.

Use of 60 Vbeta and 13 Jbeta primers characterized the PCR. In the original processing: Among the unique TCR beta chains that a later analysis counted, about 84 million in all, about 11 million were shared. Here immunoSEQ multiplex PCR was the method, and the copy in TCRdb shows in-frame clones only, minus some. Clone size and the V and J calls come from that table; the DNA yielded D and trimming. The sample records about 190,000 clones, around 86% being singletons. Sequencing input: PBMCs. The clonotype was recovered from a man between 25 and 39 years old in good health and CMV-seronegative.

CDR3 amino acids: CASSIGTVTDTQYF. The DNA of the CDR3 is TGCGCCAGCAGCATAGGGACAGTCACAGATACGCAGTATTTT. This chain joins TRBV5-1 and TRBJ2-3, with 7 bases lining up with TRBD1. The CDR3 spans 14 residues. Germline values: CDR1 SGHRS, CDR2 YFSETQ. The J segment lost 2 bases and the V segment lost 4 bases, leaving 4 bases of the junction unmatched.